The text below deals with one T cell receptor beta chain. Its antigen is not known. This sample is part of a study of pediatric ulcerative colitis. Germline values: CDR1 MNHEY, CDR2 SVGAGI. The V gene lost 3 bases and the J gene lost 5 bases, with 16 bases spanning the gap. This CDR3 is built from 15 residues. The data were produced by immunoSEQ multiplex PCR, yet TCRdb's version contains in-frame clones alone and is incomplete. Seen here are 20,000 to 25,000 clones, 70% to 75% observed once, and the top ten hold under 10%. Notes on the study in general: Clonal expansions reduced rectal repertoire diversity in acute severe colitis.

Rectal tissue came from one to two pinch biopsies taken at colonoscopy. Sequencing was carried out using gut tissue. V gene TRBV6-5 combines with J gene TRBJ1-1, with D unclear. The sequence derives from a boy aged 5-17 years with severe ulcerative colitis. The CDR3 spells CASSYIGRVGTEAFF. The CDR3 nucleotides are TGTGCCAGCAGTTATATTGGTCGGGTTGGAACTGAAGCTTTCTTT.